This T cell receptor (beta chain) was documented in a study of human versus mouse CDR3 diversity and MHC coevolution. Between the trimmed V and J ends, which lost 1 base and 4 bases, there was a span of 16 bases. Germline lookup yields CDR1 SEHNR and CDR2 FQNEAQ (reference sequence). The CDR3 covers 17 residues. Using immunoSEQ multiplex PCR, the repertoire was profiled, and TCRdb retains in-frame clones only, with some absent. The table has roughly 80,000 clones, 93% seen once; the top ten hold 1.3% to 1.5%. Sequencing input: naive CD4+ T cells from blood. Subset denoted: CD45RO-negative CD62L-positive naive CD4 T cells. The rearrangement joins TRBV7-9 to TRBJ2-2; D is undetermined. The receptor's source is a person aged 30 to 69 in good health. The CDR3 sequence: CASSLVATGVGTGELFF. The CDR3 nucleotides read TGTGCCAGCAGCTTAGTGGCGACGGGTGTAGGCACCGGGGAGCTGTTTTTT.